Presented here are 27 T cell receptor beta chains from one specimen sequenced in a study of control samples from healthy donors and cancer patients. TCRdb keeps only in-frame clones here, not all; method: immunoSEQ multiplex PCR. The sample gives 150,000 to 200,000 clones, around 94% of which show up once; roughly 15% is in the top ten. Source material: PBMCs. Receptors were obtained from a man between 60 and 70 years old with colorectal cancer.

This sequence joins TRBV7-6 and TRBJ2-7, with 11 bases fitting TRBD1. V lost 1 base, J lost 4 bases, and 3 bases stayed unmatched. The CDR3 has 15 amino acids. Per the germline V gene, CDR1 is SGHVS and CDR2 is FNYEAQ. CDR3 residues: CASSLGTGGFYEQYF. For the CDR3, the DNA is TGTGCCAGCAGCTTAGGGACAGGGGGCTTTTACGAGCAGTACTTC.

The chain carries TRBV5-4 and TRBJ2-2; 8 nucleotides match TRBD1. The trim removed 4 bases at V and 8 bases at J, leaving 4 bases unmatched. Germline CDR1 SGHNT, CDR2 YYREEE (reference sequence). CDR3 size: 13 residues. CDR3: CASSLDRVGELFF. Here the CDR3 DNA reads TGTGCCAGCAGCCTGGACAGGGTTGGGGAGCTGTTTTTT. Full variable domain (remainder filled in from reference TRBV5-4 and TRBJ2-2): ETGVTQSPTHLIKTRGQQVTLRCSSQSGHNTVSWYQQALGQGPQFIFQYYREEENGRGNFPPRFSGLQFPNYSSELNVNALELDDSALYLCASSLDRVGELFFGEGSRLTVL.

The rearrangement links TRBV25-1 to TRBJ1-5; TRBD1 is a possible D gene (5 bases). This CDR3 comprises 14 residues. Trimming removed 2 bases at V and 10 bases at J, with 15 bases between. Germline V gene data show CDR1 as MGHDK and CDR2 as SYGVNS. CDR3 sequence: CASSEGGKPKPQHF. In nucleotides, the CDR3 is TGTGCCAGCAGTGAAGGGGGTAAGCCCAAACCCCAGCATTTT.

The chain employs TRBV2 and TRBJ2-1; 10 bases map to TRBD1. Per germline, CDR1 SNHLY and CDR2 FYNNEI. The CDR3 has 13 residues. V gave up 6 bases and J gave up 6 bases; unmatched junction bases: 2. Here the CDR3 reads CASRGQGSNEQFF. The CDR3 nucleotides are TGTGCCAGCAGGGGACAGGGGAGCAATGAGCAGTTCTTC. Variable domain in full (rest from reference TRBV2 and TRBJ2-1): EPEVTQTPSHQVTQMGQEVILRCVPISNHLYFYWYRQILGQKVEFLVSFYNNEISEKSEIFDDQFSVERPDGSNFTLKIRSTKLEDSAMYFCASRGQGSNEQFFGPGTRLTVL.

This clone was found once. The rearrangement uses TRBV7-6 and TRBJ1-2, with D maybe TRBD1 (5 bases). From germline, CDR1 is SGHVS and CDR2 FNYEAQ. The CDR3 runs to 15 residues. V was shortened by 5 bases and J by 0 bases, with 13 bases between the two germline ends. CDR3: CASSETVLANYGYTF. The CDR3 DNA follows: TGTGCCAGCAGCGAGACAGTGCTAGCTAACTATGGCTACACCTTC.

The CDR3 spells CASSDDHLHKNEQFF. For the CDR3, the DNA is TGTGCCAGTAGTGACGACCACCTCCATAAAAATGAGCAGTTCTTC. The rearrangement links TRBV19 to TRBJ2-1, with D unresolved. This CDR3 comprises 15 residues. V lost 5 bases and J lost 7, with 18 bases in between. CDR1 is LNHDA, CDR2 SQIVND, per germline (reference sequence).

With regard to this clone: This same CDR3 is encoded by further DNA sequences in the sample. This rearrangement joins TRBV7-2 to TRBJ1-2, with a tentative D call TRBD1 (6 bases). This CDR3 has 13 amino acids. Germline assignment: CDR1 SGHTA and CDR2 FQGNSA. V was shortened by 5 bases and J by 2 bases, with 9 bases between the two germline ends. The DNA of the CDR3 is TGTGCCAGCAGCGGACAGTCGAACTATGGCTACACCTTC. Translated, it gives CASSGQSNYGYTF.

The V and J genes are TRBV6-1 and TRBJ2-5; D ambiguous. Between the trimmed V and J ends, which lost 3 bases and 5 bases, there was a span of 10 bases. The CDR3 is 13 residues long. The germline CDR1 and CDR2 sequences are MNHNS and SASEGT. Here the CDR3 DNA reads TGTGCCAGCAGTGAGCTGGGTAGGGAGACCCAGTACTTC. The encoded protein is CASSELGRETQYF.

The rearrangement joins TRBV5-5 to TRBJ2-7; D gene uncertain. The germline V gene encodes CDR1 SGHKS and CDR2 YYEKEE (reference sequence). The ends were cut back, 6 bases at V and 2 bases at J, with 9 bases in the middle. The CDR3 is 12 residues long. The DNA of the CDR3 is TGTGCCAGCAACTACGGAGCCTACGAGCAGTACTTC. It encodes CASNYGAYEQYF.

This chain joins TRBV27 and TRBJ2-7; unclear D gene. There are 15 residues in the CDR3. CDR1 is MNHEY and CDR2 is SMNVEV in the germline V gene (reference sequence). V was trimmed by 1 base and J by 3 bases, leaving 13 bases between them. CDR3 loop: CASSLYKGIFYEQYF. The CDR3 DNA is TGTGCCAGCAGTTTATACAAAGGGATCTTCTACGAGCAGTACTTC.

Points on this clone: One junction end disagrees with the germline gene, perhaps due to a read error. The V call is TRBV2, the J call TRBJ2-4; 14 bases agree with TRBD2. Looked up from germline, CDR1 is SNHLY and CDR2 is FYNNEI. CDR3 length: 17 residues. Here the CDR3 reads CVSSGTSGGIAKNIQYF. The CDR3 DNA is TGTGTCAGCAGCGGGACTAGCGGGGGTATAGCCAAAAACATTCAGTACTTC.

The gene calls are TRBV6-5 and TRBJ2-5; 10 bases are shared with TRBD1. The germline V gene encodes CDR1 MNHEY and CDR2 SVGAGI. The CDR3 totals 13 residues. The J segment lost 5 bases and the V segment lost 7 bases, leaving 4 bases of the junction unmatched. The CDR3 here is CASTRQGAETQYF. The CDR3 nucleotides are TGTGCCAGCACCCGACAGGGGGCTGAGACCCAGTACTTC.

The gene calls are TRBV7-6 and TRBJ2-5; 7 bases are shared with TRBD2. The junction had 10 bases not matched to a gene; V was cut back by 2 bases and J by 7 bases. The length of the CDR3 is 15 residues. Germline V lookup: CDR1 SGHVS, CDR2 FNYEAQ. CDR3 region: CASSLRAGEPGTQYF. The CDR3 nucleotides read TGTGCCAGCAGCTTACGGGCGGGGGAGCCGGGGACCCAGTACTTC.

The rearrangement joins TRBV6-4 to TRBJ2-1; TRBD2 matches 13 bases. Trimming cost V 5 bases and J 7 bases; bases outside gene matches: 2. This CDR3 is built from 14 residues. Germline V gives CDR1 MRHNA, CDR2 SNTAGT. The CDR3 nucleotides read TGTGCCAGCAGTAGACTAGCGGGGGGTAATGAGCAGTTCTTC. Its translation: CASSRLAGGNEQFF.

The gene calls are TRBV5-4 and TRBJ2-3; D is ambiguous. V lost 4 bases to trimming and J lost 0 bases, with 6 bases between them. The V gene's germline CDR1 is SGHNT and CDR2 YYREEE (reference sequence). This CDR3 contains 13 residues. The chain's CDR3 is CASSRDSTDTQYF. In DNA form, the CDR3 reads TGTGCCAGCAGCCGCGACAGCACAGATACGCAGTATTTT.

This chain uses TRBV4-1 with TRBJ1-1; TRBD1 matches 9 bases. CDR1 is MGHRA, CDR2 YSYEKL, per germline. The CDR3 totals 15 residues. V lost 6 bases, J lost 0 bases, and 5 bases stayed unmatched. CDR3 sequence (DNA): TGCGCCAGCAGGAACAGGGGGCGCGTGAACACTGAAGCTTTCTTT. Its protein is CASRNRGRVNTEAFF.

The V call is TRBV6-5, the J call TRBJ2-1; 7 bases agree with TRBD2. The ends lost 4 bases at V and 0 bases at J; junction bases unmatched: 3. Per germline, CDR1 MNHEY and CDR2 SVGAGI. The CDR3 length is 15 residues. The DNA for the CDR3 is TGTGCCAGCAGTTCCGGGGGGTTCTCCTACAATGAGCAGTTCTTC. It encodes CASSSGGFSYNEQFF.

This clone showed up just a few times. The chain uses TRBV7-9 and TRBJ1-1; the D is unclear. CDR3 size: 13 residues. Trimming took 5 bases from V and 1 from J, leaving 8 bases between them. Germline V gives CDR1 SEHNR, CDR2 FQNEAQ (reference sequence). The CDR3 nucleotides are TGTGCCAGCAGCGCCATCCGGAACACTGAAGCTTTCTTT. Translation: CASSAIRNTEAFF.

This clone was counted once. This rearrangement joins TRBV3-1 (or the pseudogene TRBV3-2) to TRBJ2-7; weak D call: TRBD2 (5 bases). The germline gives CDR1 LGHDT, CDR2 YNNKEL (reference sequence). The length of the CDR3 is 14 residues. V was shortened by 2 bases and J by 5 bases, with 13 bases between the two germline ends. CDR3 protein: CASSQSTRNDEQYF. The CDR3 nucleotides are TGTGCCAGCAGCCAATCTACTAGAAACGACGAGCAGTACTTC.

The chain combines TRBV5-5 with TRBJ1-2; D remains unclear. The CDR3 consists of 14 residues. Germline lookup yields CDR1 SGHKS and CDR2 YYEKEE (reference sequence). V lost 6 bases and J 4 bases, leaving 16 bases between the germline ends. CDR3 amino acids: CASNLPPDVYGYTF. The CDR3 region has the DNA TGTGCCAGCAACCTCCCTCCGGACGTCTATGGCTACACCTTC.

This clone has just one count. V and J are TRBV11-2 and TRBJ2-3, with 9 bases identical to TRBD1. This CDR3 is built from 16 residues. The V segment lost 1 base and the J segment 4 bases; nucleotides outside the gene matches: 6. Germline V gene data show CDR1 as SGHAT and CDR2 as FQNNGV. This CDR3 reads CASSLAHRGQADTQYF. CDR3 DNA sequence: TGTGCCAGCAGCTTAGCCCACAGGGGGCAAGCAGATACGCAGTATTTT.

A word on this clone: The same CDR3 also results from other DNA sequences found in this sample. The chain links TRBV27 to TRBJ2-2; TRBD1 matches 9 bases. This CDR3 comprises 13 residues. Germline CDR1 reads MNHEY; CDR2 reads SMNVEV (reference sequence). V trimming: 7 bases; J trimming: 4 bases; junction bases outside the gene matches: 1. The DNA of the CDR3 is TGTGCCAGCAACAGGGGGCCCACCGGGGAGCTGTTTTTT. Amino acid sequence: CASNRGPTGELFF.

The V call is TRBV10-2, the J call TRBJ2-3; 9 bases map to TRBD1. Per germline, CDR1 WSHSY and CDR2 SAAADI. V was pared by 3 bases and J by 3 bases, with 1 base of the junction left unmatched. The CDR3 has 14 residues. The CDR3 DNA follows: TGCGCCAGCAGTGATGACAGGGGGACAGATACGCAGTATTTT. Protein sequence: CASSDDRGTDTQYF.

This clone has more than one count but fewer than ten. The V gene is TRBV13, the J gene TRBJ1-1; D is unclear. The CDR3 consists of 14 residues. The germline V gene encodes CDR1 PRHDT and CDR2 FYEKMQ (reference sequence). The ends were cut back, 0 bases at V and 1 base at J, with 6 bases in the middle. CDR3: CASSLGSGNTEAFF. The CDR3 DNA is TGTGCCAGCAGCTTAGGGTCAGGGAACACTGAAGCTTTCTTT. Full variable domain (remainder filled in from reference TRBV13 and TRBJ1-1): AAGVIQSPRHLIKEKRETATLKCYPIPRHDTVYWYQQGPGQDPQFLISFYEKMQSDKGSIPDRFSAQQFSDYHSELNMSSLELGDSALYFCASSLGSGNTEAFFGQGTRLTVV.

The chain employs TRBV7-8 and TRBJ2-1; D is possibly TRBD2 (7 bases). CDR1 is SGHVS and CDR2 is FQNEAQ in the germline V gene. The CDR3 covers 15 residues. Deletions cut 5 bases from V and 9 bases from J, with 20 bases between. The CDR3 bases are TGTGCCAGCAGCCCTAGTGGGGGGGGGCCCCTTGAGCAGTTCTTC. It specifies CASSPSGGGPLEQFF.

This CDR3 is CAWSRGLQPQHF. CDR3 sequence (DNA): TGTGCCTGGAGTCGGGGGTTACAGCCCCAGCATTTT. This sequence joins TRBV30 and TRBJ1-5; D may be TRBD1 (5 bases). CDR1 GTSNPN and CDR2 SVGIG come from the germline V gene (reference sequence). The CDR3 contains 12 residues. V was shortened by 2 bases and J by 7 bases, with 9 bases between the two germline ends. The whole variable domain, filled in from reference TRBV30 and TRBJ1-5, reads SQTIHQWPATLVQPVGSPLSLECTVEGTSNPNLYWYRQAAGRGLQLLFYSVGIGQISSEVPQNLSASRPQDRQFILSSKKLLLSDSGFYLCAWSRGLQPQHFGDGTRLSIL.

The chain employs TRBV12-3 or TRBV12-4 and TRBJ2-7; D is possibly TRBD2 (5 bases). The CDR3 runs to 13 residues. V lost 5 bases and J lost 7, with 15 bases in between. The CDR3 here is CASSGTPTGEQYF. The CDR3 DNA reads as TGTGCCAGCAGTGGAACACCAACGGGGGAGCAGTACTTC.